What follows describes a single T cell receptor beta chain. The method was immunoSEQ multiplex PCR; TCRdb's version includes in-frame clones alone and lacks a portion of them. This sample has around 160,000 clones, with roughly 86% found just once. Germline V gives CDR1 MNHEY, CDR2 SMNVEV (reference sequence). Between the trimmed V and J ends, which lost 0 bases and 5 bases, there was a span of 13 bases. The CDR3 has 15 residues. This sample is drawn from a study of blood T cell repertoires in COVID-19. Across the whole study: Sites across the United States, Italy and Spain contributed samples from acute and convalescent COVID-19.

The sample comprised peripheral blood. The clonotype comes from a human donor in a cohort sampled during active COVID-19. The rearrangement joins TRBV27 to TRBJ1-1; D is unclear. The CDR3 DNA reads as TGTGCCAGCAGTTTATCCTTGGGCCGTAGGACTGAAGCTTTCTTT. This translates into CASSLSLGRRTEAFF.